This is a list of T cell receptor beta chains from one sample in a study of cytomegalovirus exposure and HLA in healthy donors. Clones were read by immunoSEQ multiplex PCR, and TCRdb kept only the in-frame ones, dropping some. The sample carries some 140,000 clones, around 79% recorded once. Material: PBMCs. The receptors shown here come from a man aged 25-40 years in good health and CMV-seropositive. Both conserved end residues are part of each CDR3. A D gene is named only where the DNA matches it firmly. Clone size is not always given. Where it is, it says once, few, many or a class for expanded clones.

J gene | clone size | D gene | CDR3 length | V gene | CDR3 DNA | CDR3 protein
TRBJ1-2 | NA | TRBD1 | 12 | TRBV28 | TGTGCCAGCAGTTGGACAGGGTATGGCTACACCTTC | CASSWTGYGYTF
TRBJ2-7 | NA | NA | 15 | TRBV9 | TGTGCCAGCAGCGTAGCTGGACTAAAGAGCTACGAGCAGTACTTC | CASSVAGLKSYEQYF
TRBJ1-2 | NA | TRBD1 | 16 | TRBV4-3 | TGCGCCAGCAGCCAAGATTACCCCTCAGGGGGTGGAGGCTACACCTTC | CASSQDYPSGGGGYTF
TRBJ1-5 | NA | TRBD1 | 16 | TRBV30 | TGTGCCTGGAACCCTGGACAGGGACCCCCACGTCAGCCCCAGCATTTT | CAWNPGQGPPRQPQHF
TRBJ2-7 | NA | TRBD2 | 12 | TRBV29-1 | TGCAGCGTTGAAAGCGGGGCGGGCGAGCAGTACTTC | CSVESGAGEQYF
TRBJ1-5 | NA | NA | 15 | TRBV2 | TGTGCCAGCATGGGGCTCGCTTATAGCAATCAGCCCCAGCATTTT | CASMGLAYSNQPQHF
TRBJ1-2 | few | NA | 15 | TRBV6-5 | TGTGCCAGCAGTTACGGGCAGGGGCTTTCAGAAGGCTACACCTTC | CASSYGQGLSEGYTF
TRBJ1-4 | NA | NA | 14 | TRBV30 | TGTGCCTGGAGTGCACAGGGCGTGAGTGAAAAACTGTTTTTT | CAWSAQGVSEKLFF
TRBJ1-6 | NA | TRBD1 | 15 | TRBV4-3 | TGCGCCAGCAGCCAAGGGGACAGAGCCAATTCACCCCTCCACTTT | CASSQGDRANSPLHF
TRBJ2-1 | NA | TRBD2 | 15 | TRBV10-2 | TGCGCCAGCAGCGGGACTAGCGGGAGTAGGAATGAGCAGTTCTTC | CASSGTSGSRNEQFF
TRBJ1-5 | NA | TRBD1 | 14 | TRBV6-6 | TGTGCCAGCAGCCAGACAGGGGGCCCTCAGCCCCAGCATTTT | CASSQTGGPQPQHF
TRBJ1-1 | NA | TRBD1 | 16 | TRBV28 | TGTGCCAGCAGTTCACAGGGGGCGTCCCTCGGCACTGAAGCTTTCTTT | CASSSQGASLGTEAFF
TRBJ2-2 | NA | TRBD2 | 16 | TRBV11-2 | TGTGCCAGCAGCTTAGATCTAGCGGGAGACACCGGGGAGCTGTTTTTT | CASSLDLAGDTGELFF
TRBJ2-2 | once | TRBD1 | 17 | TRBV27 | TGTGCCAGCAGTCCCACAGGACAGGGGTTAAACACCGGGGAGCTGTTTTTT | CASSPTGQGLNTGELFF
TRBJ1-2 | NA | NA | 11 | TRBV5-6 | TGTGCCAGCGGAGACAGCTATGGCTACACCTTC | CASGDSYGYTF
TRBJ2-5 | NA | TRBD1 | 15 | TRBV30 | TGTGCCTGGAGTTTCCTGGGACAGGGGCGAGAGACCCAGTACTTC | CAWSFLGQGRETQYF
TRBJ2-7 | NA | TRBD2 | 16 | TRBV4-1 | TGCGCCAGCAGCCAACTCGGACTAGCGGACTCCTACGAGCAGTACTTC | CASSQLGLADSYEQYF
TRBJ2-5 | NA | TRBD2 | 14 | TRBV28 | TGTGCCAGCAGTTTACTAGCGGGAGAAGAGACCCAGTACTTC | CASSLLAGEETQYF
TRBJ1-5 | NA | TRBD1 | 15 | TRBV5-8 | TGTGCCAGCAGACCGATGACAGGGACGGATCAGCCCCAGCATTTT | CASRPMTGTDQPQHF
TRBJ2-1 | NA | TRBD1 | 18 | TRBV5-4 | TGTGCCAGCAGCTCCCGGGACAGTTCCCCGAGCTCCTACAATGAGCAGTTCTTC | CASSSRDSSPSSYNEQFF
TRBJ1-2 | NA | TRBD1 | 15 | TRBV7-9 | TGTGCCAGCAGCCGATCGGGACAGGCGAACTATGGCTACACCTTC | CASSRSGQANYGYTF
TRBJ2-5 | NA | TRBD2 | 15 | TRBV7-9 | TGTGCCAGCAGCTGGGGAACTAGCGGGGGTGAGACCCAGTACTTC | CASSWGTSGGETQYF